The clone carrying this T cell receptor beta chain appeared many times. Unique molecular identifiers were used to barcode this TCRbeta library. Each CDR3 protein gets one entry after TCRdb re-called the PCR reads with MiXCR. The data show around 440,000 distinct CDR3 sequences, with about 11% seen just once and 2% to 2.5% held by the top ten. The data originate from a study of T-cell reconstitution after alpha-beta-depleted transplantation in children. The ends were cut back, 5 bases at V and 4 bases at J, with 21 bases in the middle. This CDR3 region has 17 residues. From germline, CDR1 is SGHAT and CDR2 FQNNGV.

Material: PBMCs, obtained before TCRalphabeta/CD19-depleted stem cell transplant. The V call is TRBV11-2, the J call TRBJ2-1, with a tentative D call TRBD2 (6 bases). This receptor was taken from a child between 2 and 9 years old with inherited bone marrow failure, due to receive a stem cell transplant. In nucleotides, the CDR3 is TGTGCCAGCAGCCCCGGGCTCAACGGGAGATTTTACAATGAGCAGTTCTTC. Amino acid sequence: CASSPGLNGRFYNEQFF. The full variable domain, rest sourced from reference TRBV11-2 and TRBJ2-1, is EAGVAQSPRYKIIEKRQSVAFWCNPISGHATLYWYQQILGQGPKLLIQFQNNGVVDDSQLPKDRFSAERLKGVDSTLKIQPAKLEDSAVYLCASSPGLNGRFYNEQFFGPGTRLTVL.